The 12 T cell receptor beta chains below come from one sample, sequenced in a study of a mutant IDH1 vaccine in newly diagnosed glioma. Stated time point: week 5, during vaccination. Each dose delivered 300 ug of mutant IDH1 20-mer peptide subcutaneously with imiquimod. Sequencing used immunoSEQ multiplex PCR; TCRdb keeps in-frame clones, though not all of them. The sample records about 36,000 clones, more than 80% being singletons. These TCRs' antigens remain unknown. The material was PBMCs, obtained from a glioma patient whose treatment included an IDH1 peptide vaccine. These receptors were collected from a man aged 45-65 years with glioma.

The rearrangement joins TRBV15 to TRBJ2-1; perhaps TRBD1 as D (5 bases). Trimming shortened V by 0 bases and J by 2 bases, and 8 bases separated the two germline ends. This CDR3 is built from 15 residues. CDR1 is LNHNV and CDR2 is YYDKDF in the germline V gene (reference sequence). CDR3 bases: TGTGCCACCAGCAGAGACAGGGCACCCTACAATGAGCAGTTCTTC. Amino acids: CATSRDRAPYNEQFF.

This clone was recorded only once. V and J are TRBV28 and TRBJ2-5, with a tentative D call TRBD2 (5 bases). The V and J ends lost 7 bases and 7 bases respectively, with 13 bases between them. From germline, CDR1 is MDHEN and CDR2 SYDVKM. This CDR3 comprises 12 residues. The CDR3 region has the DNA TGTGCCAGCATAGGAGGTATGGGGACCCAGTACTTC. Its translation is CASIGGMGTQYF.

The rearrangement links TRBV6-6 to TRBJ2-4; D may match TRBD1 or TRBD2 (5 bases each). Germline values: CDR1 MNHNY, CDR2 SVGAGI (reference sequence). Deletions cut 2 bases from V and 11 bases from J, with 7 bases between. The CDR3 totals 11 residues. The CDR3 loop reads CASSYEGFQYF. The CDR3 DNA follows: TGTGCCAGCAGTTACGAGGGGTTTCAGTACTTC.

This clone was counted a single time. V usage is TRBV27 and J usage is TRBJ1-1, with D possibly matching TRBD1 (5 bases). The CDR3 covers 14 residues. Per germline, CDR1 MNHEY and CDR2 SMNVEV (reference sequence). V was shortened by 5 bases and J by 0 bases, with 10 bases between the two germline ends. The CDR3 is CASSRETVNTEAFF. The DNA of the CDR3 is TGTGCCAGCAGTAGGGAGACAGTGAACACTGAAGCTTTCTTT.

This clone was found once. This chain joins TRBV7-3 and TRBJ2-5; 7 positions match TRBD1. Germline CDR1 and CDR2: SGHTA and FQGTGA. This CDR3 region has 13 residues. V trimming: 4 bases; J trimming: 2 bases; junction bases outside the gene matches: 1. This CDR3 reads CASSSGQQETQYF. Written as DNA, the CDR3 is TGTGCCAGCAGCTCGGGACAGCAAGAGACCCAGTACTTC. The entire variable domain, with the rest obtained from reference TRBV7-3 and TRBJ2-5, is as follows: GAGVSQTPSNKVTEKGKYVELRCDPISGHTALYWYRQSLGQGPEFLIYFQGTGAADDSGLPNDRFFAVRPEGSVSTLKIQRTERGDSAVYLCASSSGQQETQYFGPGTRLLVL.

The CDR3 sequence: CASSLVQGPPDEQYF. The CDR3 DNA sequence: TGTGCCAGCAGCTTAGTACAGGGACCCCCCGACGAGCAGTACTTC. J is TRBJ2-7 and V is TRBV11-2; TRBD1 is a possible D gene (6 bases). Trimming pared 1 base from V and 5 bases from J, leaving 15 bases between. CDR3 length: 15 amino acids. CDR1 SGHAT and CDR2 FQNNGV come from the germline V gene.

The chain couples TRBV19 to TRBJ1-5; no firm D call. The length of the CDR3 is 11 residues. Trimming took 6 bases from V and 6 from J, leaving 6 bases between them. The germline V gene has CDR1 LNHDA and CDR2 SQIVND (reference sequence). The CDR3 DNA follows: TGTGCCAGTAGCCACGGTCAGCCCCAGCATTTT. Amino acids: CASSHGQPQHF.

V usage is TRBV4-1 and J usage is TRBJ2-1, with D possibly being TRBD2 (5 bases). The CDR3 loop spans 16 amino acids. Trimming pared 0 bases from V and 1 base from J, leaving 10 bases between. Germline V CDR1 and CDR2: MGHRA, YSYEKL. The CDR3 sequence is CASSQEASGSYNEQFF. CDR3 nucleotide sequence: TGCGCCAGCAGCCAAGAGGCGAGCGGATCCTACAATGAGCAGTTCTTC.

The rearrangement uses TRBV30 and TRBJ2-3; 8 nucleotides agree with TRBD2. The germline V gene has CDR1 GTSNPN and CDR2 SVGIG (reference sequence). The V gene end was trimmed by 1 base and the J gene end by 2 bases; junction bases not matched to a gene: 5. The CDR3 has 15 amino acids. The CDR3 spells CAWSASGGDTDTQYF. The CDR3 DNA sequence: TGTGCCTGGAGTGCATCGGGGGGGGACACAGATACGCAGTATTTT.

The chain recombines TRBV5-4 with TRBJ2-7, with D possibly matching TRBD1 (6 bases). With 4 bases removed from V and 5 bases from J, the gap between germline ends came to 13 bases. Germline V gives CDR1 SGHNT, CDR2 YYREEE (reference sequence). This CDR3 contains 13 residues. Here the CDR3 reads CASSQKQGNEQYF. The CDR3 DNA follows: TGTGCCAGCAGCCAGAAACAGGGAAACGAGCAGTACTTC.

The gene calls are TRBV9 and TRBJ1-3; D is unresolved. In germline, CDR1 is SGDLS, CDR2 YYNGEE. The CDR3 has 15 amino acids. V dropped 1 base and J dropped 0 bases, with 8 bases sitting between them. The CDR3 here is CASSVSGSSGNTIYF. In nucleotides, the CDR3 is TGTGCCAGCAGCGTATCGGGGAGCTCTGGAAACACCATATATTTT.

The DNA of the CDR3 is TGCGCCAGCAGCTCGGGGGTTAGCGGTAAAGAGACCCAGTACTTC. This gives the protein CASSSGVSGKETQYF. The chain recombines TRBV5-1 with TRBJ2-5; possibly TRBD2 for D (6 bases). The CDR3 consists of 15 residues. With 3 bases removed from V and 3 bases from J, the gap between germline ends came to 15 bases. CDR1 is SGHRS, CDR2 YFSETQ, per germline.